The T cell receptor beta chain described here comes from a study of OX40 agonist ivuxolimab in advanced cancers. Overall study context: Every 2 weeks, patients received ivuxolimab intravenously, dosed at 0.01 to 10 mg/kg.

The method was immunoSEQ multiplex PCR; TCRdb's version includes in-frame clones alone and lacks a portion of them. The table shows tens of thousands of clones, with roughly 87% occurring only once. The V segment lost 5 bases and the J segment 2 bases; nucleotides outside the gene matches: 9. The length of the CDR3 is 16 residues. Germline loops: CDR1 SGHTA, CDR2 FQGTGA. The input for sequencing was CD4+ or CD8+ T cells sorted from blood, taken in a trial of the OX40 agonist ivuxolimab. V and J are TRBV7-3 and TRBJ2-7; 10 bases line up with TRBD2. This receptor was taken from an adult with an advanced solid tumor such as melanoma, head and neck, liver or kidney cancer. The CDR3 sequence: CASSPPRTSGTYEQYF. DNA for the CDR3: TGTGCCAGCAGCCCGCCGAGGACTAGCGGCACCTACGAGCAGTACTTC. Variable domain in full (rest from reference TRBV7-3 and TRBJ2-7): GAGVSQTPSNKVTEKGKYVELRCDPISGHTALYWYRQSLGQGPEFLIYFQGTGAADDSGLPNDRFFAVRPEGSVSTLKIQRTERGDSAVYLCASSPPRTSGTYEQYFGPGTRLTVT.